The clone carrying this TCR beta chain was seen a handful of times. The data stem from a study of human T cells and chemical hapten exposure. This sample's time point: patch test 1, 2 weeks after DPC sensitization. The treatment: therapeutic diphenylcyclopropenone sensitization with weekly scalp DPC. TCRdb itself ran the RACE reads through MiXCR, one entry per CDR3 protein. The table lists tens of thousands of distinct CDR3 sequences, about 31% of them singletons, with 7.5% to 10% in the top ten. Sequencing was performed on whole blood, taken in connection with sensitization to the hapten diphenylcyclopropenone (DPC). The source of this sequence is a man aged 35-49 years with alopecia areata. Some clones in this sample may be carry-over from other donors' samples.

The CDR3 DNA is TGTGCCAGCAGCCAAGGTTGGAATCAGCCCCAGCATTTT. Its protein is CASSQGWNQPQHF. The chain has TRBV27 and TRBJ1-5; unclear D gene. Trimming stripped 6 bases from V and 4 bases from J, with 10 bases between. The CDR3 is 13 amino acids. Germline CDR1 MNHEY, CDR2 SMNVEV (reference sequence).